This T cell receptor beta chain was retrieved from a study of cytomegalovirus exposure and HLA in healthy donors. Study-wide context: HLA-typed donors were the source of approximately 85 million unique TCRs, which an early data release held. In terms of ancestry, the Caucasian-associated cluster contained roughly 80% of the roughly 400 genotyped donors. The study's findings and limits: In a later analysis, a missense DCLRE1C variant was linked to TCR beta V- and J-gene trimming. Sequencing likely caused a cluster of highly shared sequence variants.

PCR primers comprised 60 Vbeta and 13 Jbeta primers. Some clones are missing from TCRdb's copy, which holds only in-frame ones; the method was immunoSEQ multiplex PCR. This sample contains approximately 110,000 clones. The CDR3 extends over 17 amino acids. The germline gives CDR1 LGHNA, CDR2 YSLEER. Trimming took 1 base from V and 5 from J; bases not matched to a gene: 5. Notes on this clone: Its antigen remains unknown.

This chain connects TRBV4-3 to TRBJ2-2; TRBD2 aligns across 12 bases. The sequenced material came from PBMCs. The source of this sequence is a man aged 40-49 years in good health and CMV-seronegative. CDR3 amino acids: CASSQVTSGSGTGELFF. The CDR3 DNA reads TGCGCCAGCAGCCAAGTGACTAGCGGGAGCGGGACCGGGGAGCTGTTTTTT.